This T cell receptor beta chain was captured by sequencing in a study of blood T cells in healthy people across ages. This clonotype was observed a few times. CDR1 and CDR2 from the germline V gene are SEHNR and FQNEAQ (reference sequence). Trimming left V 5 bases short and J 3 bases short, with 18 bases between. There are 16 residues in the CDR3. A sample-barcoded 5' primer and a J-beta primer mix were used in a second PCR of about 7 to 11 cycles. One entry per CDR3 protein, called by TCRdb with MiXCR from the 5' RACE reads. The repertoire holds over 1.5 million distinct CDR3 sequences, with around 50% as singletons.

What was sequenced was blood. The sequence was obtained from a woman in her thirties or forties in good health. V gene TRBV7-9 combines with J gene TRBJ2-3; D tentatively fits TRBD1 or TRBD2 (5 bases each). CDR3 coding DNA: TGTGCCAGCAGCCCCCGGGACGGCGGCGAGACAGATACGCAGTATTTT. Protein: CASSPRDGGETDTQYF. Looking up the rest from reference TRBV7-9 and TRBJ2-3 gives the full variable domain: DTGVSQNPRHKITKRGQNVTFRCDPISEHNRLYWYRQTLGQGPEFLTYFQNEAQLEKSRLLSDRFSAERPKGSFSTLEIQRTEQGDSAMYLCASSPRDGGETDTQYFGPGTRLTVL.